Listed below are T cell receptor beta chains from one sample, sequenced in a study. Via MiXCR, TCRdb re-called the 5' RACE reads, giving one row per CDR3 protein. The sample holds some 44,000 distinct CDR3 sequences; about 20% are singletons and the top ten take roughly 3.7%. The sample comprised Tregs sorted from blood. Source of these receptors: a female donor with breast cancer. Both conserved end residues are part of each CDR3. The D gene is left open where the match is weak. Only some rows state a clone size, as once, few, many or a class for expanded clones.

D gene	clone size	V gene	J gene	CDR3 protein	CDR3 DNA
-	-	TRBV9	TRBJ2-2	CASSVGHTGELFF	TGTGCCAGCAGCGTAGGACATACCGGGGAGCTGTTTTTT
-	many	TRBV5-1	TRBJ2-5	CASSLDLTPRETQYF	TGCGCCAGCAGCCTAGATCTAACGCCGCGGGAGACCCAGTACTTC
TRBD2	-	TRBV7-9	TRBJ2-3	CAGVPLAGVADTQYF	TGTGCCGGCGTCCCACTAGCGGGAGTTGCAGATACGCAGTATTTT
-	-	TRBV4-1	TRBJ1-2	CASSRGTGSYGYTF	TGCGCCAGCAGCCGAGGCACGGGATCCTATGGCTACACCTTC
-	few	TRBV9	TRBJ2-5	CASSGGLGETQYF	TGTGCCAGCAGCGGCGGGCTGGGGGAGACCCAGTACTTC
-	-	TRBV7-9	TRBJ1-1	CASSLNRGFTEAFF	TGTGCCAGCAGCTTAAATCGGGGATTTACTGAAGCTTTCTTT
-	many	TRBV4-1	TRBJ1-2	CASSKGTNYGYTF	TGCGCCAGCAGCAAGGGGACCAACTATGGCTACACCTTC
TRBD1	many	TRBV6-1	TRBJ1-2	CASNRGQNYGYTF	TGTGCCAGCAATAGGGGACAGAACTATGGCTACACCTTC
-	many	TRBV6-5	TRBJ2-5	CASSYSMYDGGETQYF	TGTGCCAGCAGTTACTCAATGTATGACGGAGGAGAGACCCAGTACTTC
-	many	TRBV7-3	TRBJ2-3	CASKGSTDTQYF	TGTGCCAGCAAGGGTAGCACAGATACGCAGTATTTT